Listed below are T cell receptor beta chains from one sample, sequenced in a study of blood T cell repertoires in COVID-19. Repertoires were generated with immunoSEQ multiplex PCR, while TCRdb's copy carries only in-frame clones and drops some. The data contain just under 350,000 clones, around 91% of them singletons. The material sequenced was peripheral blood. The receptors stem from a woman aged 18-35 years who had recovered from COVID-19. Each CDR3 is given with its conserved first and last residue. The order of the fields is J gene, V gene, CDR3 protein.

J: TRBJ1-3; V: TRBV5-6; CDR3: CASSYSNGNTIYF
J: TRBJ1-2; V: TRBV6-5; CDR3: CASRARGSYGYTF
J: TRBJ1-1; V: TRBV5-4; CDR3: CASSLEPGQNTEAFF
J: TRBJ1-2; V: TRBV4-3; CDR3: CASSQGHSNYGYTF
J: TRBJ2-1; V: TRBV15; CDR3: CATSSVYNEQFF
J: TRBJ2-1; V: TRBV29-1; CDR3: CSVERGTNEQFF
J: TRBJ2-1; V: TRBV5-1; CDR3: CASSLVISRTSGTNEQFF
J: TRBJ1-2; V: TRBV18; CDR3: CASSPQLGTGHYGYTF
J: TRBJ1-6; V: TRBV6-5; CDR3: CASKRQGRNSPLHF
J: TRBJ1-1; V: TRBV19; CDR3: CASSIGRKGGTEAFF
J: TRBJ2-3; V: TRBV29-1; CDR3: CSVVQGWATDTQYF
J: TRBJ2-2; V: TRBV11-3; CDR3: CASSHSGTQAGELFF
J: TRBJ1-2; V: TRBV30; CDR3: CAWSVLGGRGDGYTF
J: TRBJ1-1; V: TRBV15; CDR3: CATSRDSAGAFF
J: TRBJ2-2; V: TRBV10-3; CDR3: CATRGVSGTNTGELFF
J: TRBJ1-2; V: TRBV9; CDR3: CASSVDSTTNYGYTF
J: TRBJ2-5; V: TRBV25-1; CDR3: CASSEIRETQYF
J: TRBJ1-4; V: TRBV6-5; CDR3: CASSTLRGNGEKLFF
J: TRBJ2-3; V: TRBV11-2; CDR3: CASSLVGLADGTDTQYF
J: TRBJ2-5; V: TRBV13; CDR3: CASSAKGQLQETQYF
J: TRBJ2-3; V: TRBV3-1/TRBV3-2; CDR3: CASSHNGRATDTQYF
J: TRBJ1-2; V: TRBV6-2/TRBV6-3; CDR3: CASSVQGEHGYTF
J: TRBJ2-2; V: TRBV10-3; CDR3: CAISGTGLNTGELFF
J: TRBJ2-4; V: TRBV4-3; CDR3: CASSPGLAGDIQYF
J: TRBJ1-1; V: TRBV6-4; CDR3: CASSLVRGSTEAFF